What follows are 29 T cell receptor beta chains derived from one specimen sequenced in a study of blood T cell repertoires in COVID-19. The repertoire was sequenced with immunoSEQ multiplex PCR; TCRdb's copy has only in-frame clones and lacks some. This sample has roughly 170,000 clones, with about three quarters found just once. The sequenced sample consisted of peripheral blood. These receptors were taken from a woman between 65 and 79 years old with acute or convalescent COVID-19.

V and J are TRBV12-5 and TRBJ2-3, with 10 bases lining up with TRBD1. Germline lookup yields CDR1 LGHNT and CDR2 FRNRAP. The junction had 10 bases not matched to a gene; V was cut back by 6 bases and J by 7 bases. The CDR3 has 15 residues. The CDR3 nucleotides are TGTGCTAGTGGCGCCCCGACAGGGGGCTTATATACGCAGTATTTT. It codes for CASGAPTGGLYTQYF.

The genes are TRBV27 and TRBJ2-6; D is perhaps TRBD2 (5 bases). V lost 6 bases to trimming and J lost 4 bases, with 16 bases between them. Germline CDR1 and CDR2: MNHEY and SMNVEV (reference sequence). The CDR3 is 16 residues long. CDR3 sequence reads: CASSRSGPSGANVLTF. The DNA of the CDR3 is TGTGCCAGCAGCCGAAGCGGACCCTCGGGGGCCAACGTCCTGACTTTC.

This clone has a single count. The chain links TRBV27 to TRBJ2-3, with 7 positions matching TRBD2. The V segment lost 2 bases and the J segment 5 bases; nucleotides outside the gene matches: 13. The CDR3 is 17 residues long. Germline CDR1 is MNHEY and CDR2 is SMNVEV (reference sequence). This CDR3 is CASSLTGFPERGDTQYF. The DNA for the CDR3 is TGTGCCAGCAGTTTAACGGGTTTTCCGGAGCGGGGAGATACGCAGTATTTT.

A word on this clone: Other DNA sequences in the sample encode the same CDR3. The chain uses TRBV29-1 and TRBJ1-2; TRBD1 agrees at 7 bases. The CDR3 has 13 residues. Germline CDR1 SQVTM, CDR2 ANQGSEA. Germline trimming cut 6 bases from V and 2 bases from J; bases unmatched to any gene: 6. The CDR3 region has the DNA TGCAGCGTGGCGACAGGGACCAACTATGGCTACACCTTC. Its translation: CSVATGTNYGYTF.

The chain uses TRBV11-2 and TRBJ1-1; D is unresolved. The germline gives CDR1 SGHAT, CDR2 FQNNGV. CDR3 length: 14 amino acids. The V gene lost 4 bases and the J gene lost 1 base, with 10 bases spanning the gap. The DNA of the CDR3 is TGTGCCAGCAGCTCGGTACGAGGGAACACTGAAGCTTTCTTT. As protein: CASSSVRGNTEAFF.

The CDR3 bases are TGTGCCAGCAGCCCGGGACTAGCGACCAATGAGCAGTTCTTC. Translation gives CASSPGLATNEQFF. The rearrangement links TRBV7-3 to TRBJ2-1; TRBD2 matches at 10 bases. The CDR3 has 14 amino acids. V was pared by 5 bases and J by 6 bases, with 4 bases of the junction left unmatched. The V gene's germline CDR1 is SGHTA and CDR2 FQGTGA.

The V gene is TRBV24-1, the J gene TRBJ2-3, with D perhaps matching TRBD1 (7 bases). This CDR3 has 14 amino acids. The germline CDR1 and CDR2 sequences are KGHDR and SFDVKD. The germline V and J ends were trimmed by 10 bases and 0 bases, with 13 bases remaining between them. CDR3 nucleotides: TGTGCCACGGCGGGGACAGAGAGCACAGATACGCAGTATTTT. The encoded protein is CATAGTESTDTQYF.

The chain recombines TRBV24-1 with TRBJ1-2; 8 bases map to TRBD1. Germline V gives CDR1 KGHDR, CDR2 SFDVKD. CDR3 length: 15 residues. V lost 4 bases to trimming and J lost 1 base; unmatched junction nucleotides: 4. CDR3 coding DNA: TGTGCCACCAGTGAACGACAGGGGTTTAACTATGGCTACACCTTC. It specifies CATSERQGFNYGYTF.

This clone was detected once. This chain connects TRBV7-3 to TRBJ2-5; 7 bases map to TRBD2. Per the germline V gene, CDR1 is SGHTA and CDR2 is FQGTGA. This CDR3 is built from 17 residues. Trimming at V came to 1 base and at J to 7 bases, leaving 15 bases not matched to a gene. CDR3 DNA: TGTGCCAGCAGCTTAATGCCGCTAGCGGCCGCTGGCGTGACCCAGTACTTC. This translates into CASSLMPLAAAGVTQYF.

This clone has only one observation. The chain couples TRBV5-4 to TRBJ1-5; D is perhaps TRBD1 (5 bases). V lost 4 bases, J lost 0 bases, and 26 bases lay in between. Germline assignment: CDR1 SGHNT and CDR2 YYREEE (reference sequence). The length of the CDR3 is 20 residues. This CDR3 reads CASSPDSQGGSPYSNQPQHF. Written as DNA, the CDR3 is TGTGCCAGCAGCCCCGATTCGCAGGGCGGCTCCCCTTATAGCAATCAGCCCCAGCATTTT.

J is TRBJ2-1 and V is TRBV19, with D tentatively TRBD2 (6 bases). The CDR3 has 16 amino acids. CDR1 and CDR2 (germline): LNHDA, SQIVND (reference sequence). The V gene lost 7 bases and the J gene lost 0 bases, with 16 bases spanning the gap. The CDR3 here is CASTTVGGSSYNEQFF. The CDR3 DNA reads TGTGCCAGTACCACCGTTGGGGGGAGCTCCTACAATGAGCAGTTCTTC.

The CDR3: CASSLGTLLRANTEAFF. CDR3 nucleotide sequence: TGTGCCAGCAGCCTTGGTACTTTACTCAGGGCAAACACTGAAGCTTTCTTT. This chain uses TRBV5-5 with TRBJ1-1; possibly TRBD1 for D (5 bases). The length of the CDR3 is 17 residues. V lost 4 bases, J lost 2 bases, and 21 bases lay in between. Germline CDR1 reads SGHKS; CDR2 reads YYEKEE (reference sequence).

This chain uses TRBV10-2 with TRBJ2-3; TRBD1 matches 8 bases. This CDR3 is 14 amino acids long. V lost 7 bases, J lost 4 bases, and 7 bases stayed unmatched. Germline CDR1 WSHSY, CDR2 SAAADI. This CDR3 reads CASTTGGFADTQYF. CDR3 in DNA: TGCGCCAGCACTACAGGGGGTTTTGCAGATACGCAGTATTTT.

The rearrangement links TRBV6-5 to TRBJ1-1, with a tentative D call TRBD1 (6 bases). Trimming took 6 bases from V and 2 from J, leaving 13 bases between them. Germline CDR1 and CDR2: MNHEY and SVGAGI. This CDR3 is 14 amino acids long. CDR3 in amino acids: CASRRPGENTEAFF. The CDR3 DNA follows: TGTGCCAGCAGGAGACCAGGGGAAAACACTGAAGCTTTCTTT.

The rearrangement links TRBV7-9 to TRBJ2-1; a possible D gene is TRBD1 (7 bases). Trimming took off 5 bases at V and 0 bases at J, with 14 bases between the two ends. Germline V lookup: CDR1 SEHNR, CDR2 FQNEAQ (reference sequence). The CDR3 is 16 amino acids. CDR3 in amino acids: CASSGGTASSYNEQFF. The CDR3 DNA follows: TGTGCCAGCAGCGGCGGGACAGCCAGCTCCTACAATGAGCAGTTCTTC. The entire variable domain, with the rest obtained from reference TRBV7-9 and TRBJ2-1, is as follows: DTGVSQNPRHKITKRGQNVTFRCDPISEHNRLYWYRQTLGQGPEFLTYFQNEAQLEKSRLLSDRFSAERPKGSFSTLEIQRTEQGDSAMYLCASSGGTASSYNEQFFGPGTRLTVL.

The table lists this clone with a count of one. J is TRBJ1-2 and V is TRBV12-3 or TRBV12-4, with D perhaps matching TRBD1 (5 bases). This CDR3 region has 11 residues. V lost 5 bases and J lost 10, with 11 bases in between. The chain's CDR3 is CASSPQGSYTF. The CDR3 bases are TGTGCCAGCAGTCCCCAGGGTTCCTACACCTTC.

V gene TRBV19 combines with J gene TRBJ1-3; 8 bases are a match to TRBD1. The CDR3 contains 17 residues. Germline V gene lookup returns CDR1 LNHDA and CDR2 SQIVND (reference sequence). The trim removed 5 bases at V and 0 bases at J, leaving 9 bases unmatched. In nucleotides, the CDR3 is TGTGCCAGTAGTTCACAGGGACAGGATTACTCTGGAAACACCATATATTTT. Its translation is CASSSQGQDYSGNTIYF.

V gene TRBV29-1 combines with J gene TRBJ1-4, with D possibly TRBD1 on 6 matching bases. V was shortened by 7 bases and J by 3 bases, with 12 bases between the two germline ends. Germline V CDR1 and CDR2: SQVTM, ANQGSEA. There are 13 residues in the CDR3. Here the CDR3 reads CSGKQGANEKLFF. The CDR3, as DNA: TGCAGCGGTAAACAGGGAGCTAATGAAAAACTGTTTTTT.

The chain recombines TRBV30 with TRBJ1-4; TRBD1 matches at 8 bases. CDR3 length equals 17 residues. J gave up 1 base and V 4 bases, and 11 bases lay outside the gene matches. In germline, CDR1 is GTSNPN, CDR2 SVGIG (reference sequence). The CDR3 nucleotides are TGTGCCTGGACCTCTGTGACAGGGGCGGGAACTAATGAAAAACTGTTTTTT. Encoded protein: CAWTSVTGAGTNEKLFF.

V is TRBV15 and J is TRBJ2-1, with unresolved D. CDR1 is LNHNV and CDR2 is YYDKDF in the germline V gene (reference sequence). The CDR3 is 12 amino acids. Trimming took off 0 bases at V and 10 bases at J, with 7 bases between the two ends. In DNA form, the CDR3 reads TGTGCCACCAGCAGAGAGCTTGGCGAGCAGTTCTTC. This gives the protein CATSRELGEQFF.

The chain recombines TRBV11-3 with TRBJ2-2; TRBD1 is a possible D gene (6 bases). There are 18 residues in the CDR3. V dropped 0 bases and J dropped 1 base, with 15 bases sitting between them. Per the germline V gene, CDR1 is SGHNT and CDR2 is YENEEA. Here the CDR3 reads CASSLESWGTLNTGELFF. The CDR3 nucleotides read TGTGCCAGCAGCTTAGAATCTTGGGGGACATTGAACACCGGGGAGCTGTTTTTT.

The chain is built from TRBV19 and TRBJ2-1, with a tentative D call TRBD1 (6 bases). CDR1 and CDR2 from the germline V gene are LNHDA and SQIVND (reference sequence). The CDR3 has 15 residues. Trimming took off 3 bases at V and 2 bases at J, with 11 bases between the two ends. The CDR3 DNA reads as TGTGCCAGTAGTATCGAGACAGGACCCTACAATGAGCAGTTCTTC. Residues: CASSIETGPYNEQFF.

V and J are TRBV7-2 and TRBJ2-1, with 10 nucleotides matching TRBD2. This CDR3 is 15 amino acids long. The V gene end was trimmed by 1 base and the J gene end by 6 bases; junction bases not matched to a gene: 3. CDR1 is SGHTA and CDR2 is FQGNSA in the germline V gene. CDR3 residues: CASSLVAGGSNEQFF. The CDR3 DNA follows: TGTGCCAGCAGCTTAGTAGCGGGAGGTAGCAATGAGCAGTTCTTC.

This chain uses TRBV9 with TRBJ1-4; unclear D gene. The germline gives CDR1 SGDLS, CDR2 YYNGEE. This CDR3 is built from 15 residues. Deletions cut 2 bases from V and 4 bases from J, with 12 bases between. The CDR3 DNA follows: TGTGCCAGCAGCGTTAATTTCGGAGTTAATGAAAAACTGTTTTTT. Amino acid sequence: CASSVNFGVNEKLFF. Complete variable domain (other parts from reference TRBV9 and TRBJ1-4): DSGVTQTPKHLITATGQRVTLRCSPRSGDLSVYWYQQSLDQGLQFLIQYYNGEERAKGNILERFSAQQFPDLHSELNLSSLELGDSALYFCASSVNFGVNEKLFFGSGTQLSVL.

Here the CDR3 reads CAWSLNSGSYNEQFF. As DNA, the CDR3 is TGTGCCTGGAGTTTAAATTCCGGCTCCTACAATGAGCAGTTCTTC. This rearrangement joins TRBV30 to TRBJ2-1; D remains unclear. Germline lookup yields CDR1 GTSNPN and CDR2 SVGIG (reference sequence). Deletions cut 2 bases from V and 0 bases from J, with 11 bases between. The CDR3 length is 15 residues. Filled out from reference TRBV30 and TRBJ2-1, the complete variable domain reads SQTIHQWPATLVQPVGSPLSLECTVEGTSNPNLYWYRQAAGRGLQLLFYSVGIGQISSEVPQNLSASRPQDRQFILSSKKLLLSDSGFYLCAWSLNSGSYNEQFFGPGTRLTVL.

The chain couples TRBV7-9 to TRBJ2-7; 7 bases align to TRBD2. J lost 0 bases, V lost 5 bases, and 10 bases had no gene match. The CDR3 runs to 16 residues. CDR1 and CDR2 from the germline V gene are SEHNR and FQNEAQ (reference sequence). CDR3 nucleotides: TGTGCCAGCAGCCTGACTCCGGGAGGCTTCTCCTACGAGCAGTACTTC. Protein: CASSLTPGGFSYEQYF.

The genes are TRBV7-2 and TRBJ2-3; 7 bases agree with TRBD2. Germline CDR1 and CDR2: SGHTA and FQGNSA. The V segment lost 2 bases and the J segment 4 bases; nucleotides outside the gene matches: 6. The CDR3 is 15 amino acids. The CDR3 nucleotides read TGTGCCAGCAGCTTAATGGCGGGAGTCGCAGATACGCAGTATTTT. Amino acids: CASSLMAGVADTQYF.

This clone appeared a single time. CDR3 residues: CASSPRTGKETQYF. DNA of the CDR3: TGTGCCAGCAGTCCCCGGACAGGGAAAGAGACCCAGTACTTC. The V call is TRBV27, the J call TRBJ2-5; TRBD1 agrees at 8 bases. Germline V gene data show CDR1 as MNHEY and CDR2 as SMNVEV (reference sequence). The CDR3 loop spans 14 amino acids. Trimming took 5 bases from V and 3 from J; bases not matched to a gene: 5.

The V and J genes are TRBV19 and TRBJ2-5; 9 bases agree with TRBD1. V was clipped by 8 bases and J by 5 bases; unmatched bases: 12. CDR1 and CDR2 (germline): LNHDA, SQIVND (reference sequence). The CDR3 totals 15 residues. This chain's CDR3 is CASGPGHRGRETQYF. As DNA, the CDR3 is TGTGCCAGTGGACCGGGGCACAGGGGGCGGGAGACCCAGTACTTC.